This T cell receptor (beta chain) was found in a study of CD8 T cells in Susac syndrome. Study-wide points: As the study acknowledged, the number of individuals in its TCR sequencing and HLA analysis was relatively small.

An amount of RNA that ranged from roughly 0.45 to 1 ug was reverse transcribed with random hexamers. Across 54 Vbeta and 13 Jbeta, TCR beta CDR3 was amplified with immunoSEQ multiplex PCR. TCRdb re-called the immunoSEQ multiplex PCR reads with MiXCR, one entry per CDR3 protein. The repertoire holds more than 95,000 distinct CDR3 sequences, with just under 95% as singletons. A note on this clonotype: What it binds is unknown.

This CDR3 comprises 15 residues. Trimming removed 0 bases from V and 0 bases from J, with 7 bases in between. Looked up from germline, CDR1 is SGHRS and CDR2 is YFSETQ. CD8+ and CD4+ T cells from blood underwent TCR beta sequencing, which was carried out in a high-throughput format. TEMRA cells were FACS-enriched, with CD8+ and CD4+ T cells isolated negatively. The source is a human donor with multiple sclerosis. Sequenced sample: CD4+ T cells from PBMCs. The chain joins TRBV5-1 to TRBJ2-1, with no clear D. DNA of the CDR3: TGCGCCAGCAGCTTGGCCAGGAGCTCCTACAATGAGCAGTTCTTC. This translates into CASSLARSSYNEQFF.